This is a list of T cell receptor beta chains from one sample in a study of OX40 agonist ivuxolimab in advanced cancers. The assay was immunoSEQ multiplex PCR, and TCRdb's table has in-frame clones only and misses some. This sample has about 70,000 clones; 88% occur once, and the top ten carry about 2.2%. The sequences come from CD4+ or CD8+ T cells sorted from blood, collected in a trial of the OX40 agonist ivuxolimab. These receptor sequences come from an adult with an advanced solid tumor such as melanoma, head and neck, liver or kidney cancer. CDR3s include the opening cysteine and the closing phenylalanine or tryptophan. D genes are given only for firm matches. Size tells how often a clone was seen (once, few, many) or the class of an expanded clone, and some rows leave it out.

J | V | D | size | DNA | CDR3
TRBJ2-1 | TRBV7-9 | - | once | TGTGCCAGCAGCTTTGGTGCCTACTACAATGAGCAGTTCTTC | CASSFGAYYNEQFF
TRBJ2-7 | TRBV11-1 | TRBD1 | - | TGTGCCAGCAGCCGACAGACAGGGATCGATGACGAGCAGTACTTC | CASSRQTGIDDEQYF
TRBJ2-1 | TRBV5-1 | TRBD1 | - | TGCGCCAGCAGCCCGGGGGGACAGGGAAATGAGCAGTTCTTC | CASSPGGQGNEQFF
TRBJ2-3 | TRBV2 | TRBD2 | - | TGTGCCAGCAGTGACGCCCGGGTAGCGGGAGCGGATACGCAGTATTTT | CASSDARVAGADTQYF
TRBJ2-4 | TRBV5-4 | TRBD2 | - | TGTGCCAGCAGCCAAAGACTAGCGGCCAGAGCCAAAAACATTCAGTACTTC | CASSQRLAARAKNIQYF
TRBJ1-2 | TRBV5-1 | TRBD1 | - | TGCGCCAGCAGTCCACAGGGGGTAAACTATGGCTACACCTTC | CASSPQGVNYGYTF
TRBJ1-4 | TRBV18 | - | - | TGTGCCAGCTCACCACCGACAGGCGGTGTTGAAAAACTGTTTTTT | CASSPPTGGVEKLFF
TRBJ1-2 | TRBV18 | TRBD1 | - | TGTGCCAGCTCACTCCGGGACAGGCATGGCTACACCTTC | CASSLRDRHGYTF
TRBJ2-1 | TRBV30 | TRBD2 | - | TGTGCCTGGAGGGGGGGACTAGCGGGGTCCTACAATGAGCAGTTCTTC | CAWRGGLAGSYNEQFF
TRBJ2-2 | TRBV2 | TRBD2 | - | TGTGCCAGCAAGACCCTAGCGGGAAATGCGAACACCGGGGAGCTGTTTTTT | CASKTLAGNANTGELFF
TRBJ2-5 | TRBV18 | - | - | TGTGCCAGCTCACCACGTGGCGGGGGCCGAGAGACCCAGTACTTC | CASSPRGGGRETQYF
TRBJ2-5 | TRBV16 | - | - | TGTGCCAGCAGCCAATCAACGTTGACACAAGAGACCCAGTACTTC | CASSQSTLTQETQYF
TRBJ1-2 | TRBV28 | TRBD1 | - | TGTGCCAGCAGTGGGACAGGGGGATTTAACTATGGCTACACCTTC | CASSGTGGFNYGYTF
TRBJ2-5 | TRBV12-5 | - | - | TGTGCTAGTGGTTTGAGGGTGATGAGCCCATCCAGAGGAGAGACCCAGTACTTC | CASGLRVMSPSRGETQYF
TRBJ2-3 | TRBV5-6 | - | - | TGTGCCAGCAGCTTGCTCACGGGAAGGGGCACAGATACGCAGTATTTT | CASSLLTGRGTDTQYF
TRBJ1-1 | TRBV19 | - | - | TGTGCCAGTATAAGGCCCGGCACTGAAGCTTTCTTT | CASIRPGTEAFF
TRBJ1-1 | TRBV6-6 | - | - | TGTGCCAGCAGGGACAGCCCGGACACTGAAGCTTTCTTT | CASRDSPDTEAFF
TRBJ1-2 | TRBV29-1 | TRBD1 | once | TGCAGCGTTGCCGCCGGGACAGGGAATGGCTACACCTTC | CSVAAGTGNGYTF
TRBJ1-1 | TRBV28 | - | - | TGTGCCAGCAGATCTAATCTAGGTTCTGAAGCTTTCTTT | CASRSNLGSEAFF
TRBJ2-7 | TRBV18 | - | medium-sized | TGTGCCAGCTCACCACCGTACGGCCAGTACTACGAGCAGTACTTC | CASSPPYGQYYEQYF
TRBJ2-3 | TRBV18 | - | - | TGTGCCAGCTCACCACCTGACAGCTCCAATACGCAGTATTTT | CASSPPDSSNTQYF
TRBJ2-6 | TRBV18 | - | - | TGTGCCAGCTCAAGCTCTGGGGCCAACGTCCTGACTTTC | CASSSSGANVLTF
TRBJ1-3 | TRBV27 | - | - | TGTGCCAGCAGCCCCACGAGACAGCTTGGAAACACCATATATTTT | CASSPTRQLGNTIYF
TRBJ2-5 | TRBV12-1 | - | - | TGTGCCAGCAGCTTTCGGACGCTCAAGGGCCAAGAGACCCAGTACTTC | CASSFRTLKGQETQYF
TRBJ2-5 | TRBV30 | - | - | TGTGCCTGGAGTGGGCGAGACAAGAGGGAGACCCAGTACTTC | CAWSGRDKRETQYF
TRBJ2-2 | TRBV7-2 | - | - | TGTGCCAGCAGCACCCGGCCCACCGGGGAGCTGTTTTTT | CASSTRPTGELFF
TRBJ2-7 | TRBV5-4 | - | - | TGTGCCAGCAGCTTGTTGGACGGTAGATCCTACGAGCAGTACTTC | CASSLLDGRSYEQYF